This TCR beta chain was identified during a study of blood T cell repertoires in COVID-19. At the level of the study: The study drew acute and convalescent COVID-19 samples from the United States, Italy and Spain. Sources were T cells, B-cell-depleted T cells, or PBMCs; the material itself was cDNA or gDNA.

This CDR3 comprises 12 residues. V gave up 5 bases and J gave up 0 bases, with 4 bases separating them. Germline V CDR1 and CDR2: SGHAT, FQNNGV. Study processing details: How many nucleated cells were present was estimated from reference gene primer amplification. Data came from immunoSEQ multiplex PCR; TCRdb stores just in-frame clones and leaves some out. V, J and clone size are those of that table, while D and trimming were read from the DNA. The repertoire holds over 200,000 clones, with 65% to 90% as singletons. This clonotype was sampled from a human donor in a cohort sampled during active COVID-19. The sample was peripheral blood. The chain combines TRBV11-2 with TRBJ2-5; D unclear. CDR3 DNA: TGTGCCAGCAGCCATCACCAAGAGACCCAGTACTTC. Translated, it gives CASSHHQETQYF.